The entry below describes one T cell receptor beta chain. These data are taken from a study of blood T cell repertoires in COVID-19. As for the study in general: Acute and convalescent COVID-19 specimens originated in the United States, Italy and Spain.

Original processing methods: Reference gene primer amplification yielded estimated nucleated cell counts. TCRdb's table, derived via immunoSEQ multiplex PCR, lists solely in-frame clones and lacks some. That table furnishes V, J and clone size, whereas the DNA furnished D and trimming. Of some 100,000 clones listed, about 89% are singletons. In germline, CDR1 is MDHEN, CDR2 SYDVKM. The CDR3 is made up of 17 amino acids. The trim removed 5 bases at V and 4 bases at J, leaving 14 bases unmatched. The sequence was collected from a woman in her 70s with acute or convalescent COVID-19. The chain couples TRBV28 to TRBJ2-1, with TRBD1 identical over 7 bases. The sequencing sample was made of peripheral blood. The CDR3: CASSPSNRGRLYNEQFF. The CDR3 DNA sequence: TGTGCCAGCAGTCCCTCGAACAGGGGTCGCCTGTACAATGAGCAGTTCTTC.